This TCR beta chain was documented in a study of immune characterization of retroperitoneal liposarcoma. TCRdb re-derived calls from the PCR reads in MiXCR, one entry per CDR3 protein. The sample lists roughly 8,400 distinct CDR3 sequences; just under 30% were seen once. This clonotype was counted a few times. Sequenced material: blood. This receptor was identified in a male donor with retroperitoneal liposarcoma.

This CDR3 is CASSLRGTAFTGELFF. CDR3 sequence (DNA): TGTGCCAGCAGCTTAAGAGGGACTGCTTTTACCGGGGAGCTGTTTTTT. The V call is TRBV7-3, the J call TRBJ2-2, with D possibly matching TRBD2 (6 bases). Trimming stripped 1 base from V and 5 bases from J, with 14 bases between. The germline V gene has CDR1 SGHTA and CDR2 FQGTGA. The CDR3 consists of 16 residues.